These 17 T cell receptor beta chains were sequenced from one sample in a study of siplizumab effects on memory and regulatory T cells. Sequenced by immunoSEQ multiplex PCR; TCRdb stores in-frame clones only, minus some. This table has tens of thousands of clones, about 97% appearing once. Sequencing used naive CD4+ T cells sorted from blood. These receptors were collected from a human donor in good health.

The rearrangement joins TRBV5-1 to TRBJ1-4; possibly TRBD1 for D (5 bases). The germline gives CDR1 SGHRS, CDR2 YFSETQ. V was shortened by 4 bases and J by 0 bases, with 7 bases between the two germline ends. The CDR3 contains 14 residues. The CDR3 here is CASSLTATNEKLFF. CDR3 sequence (DNA): TGCGCCAGCAGCCTGACAGCAACTAATGAAAAACTGTTTTTT.

The chain links TRBV30 to TRBJ2-7; 10 nucleotides match TRBD2. The CDR3 length is 13 residues. Germline loops: CDR1 GTSNPN, CDR2 SVGIG (reference sequence). V gave up 2 bases and J gave up 6 bases; unmatched junction bases: 4. CDR3 sequence (DNA): TGTGCCTGGAGTAGGTTAGCGGGAGGCGAGCAGTACTTC. As protein: CAWSRLAGGEQYF.

This clone was observed a few times. The V call is TRBV6-5, the J call TRBJ1-5; D gene ambiguous. V was cut by 4 bases and J by 3 bases, with 4 bases left in between. CDR1 MNHEY and CDR2 SVGAGI come from the germline V gene. The CDR3 length is 12 residues. The CDR3 nucleotides are TGTGCCAGCAGTTCCACCAATCAGCCCCAGCATTTT. This translates into CASSSTNQPQHF.

This rearrangement joins TRBV5-1 to TRBJ1-1, with D possibly matching TRBD1 (6 bases). Germline V gene lookup returns CDR1 SGHRS and CDR2 YFSETQ. Trimming left V 4 bases short and J 1 base short, with 26 bases between. This CDR3 is 19 amino acids long. CDR3 DNA: TGCGCCAGCAGCAACATGATAAAGACAGGCCTTATTAAGAACACTGAAGCTTTCTTT. Translation: CASSNMIKTGLIKNTEAFF.

This chain joins TRBV11-2 and TRBJ1-3, with TRBD1 as a possible D gene (5 bases). Germline CDR1 is SGHAT and CDR2 is FQNNGV. Between the trimmed V and J ends, which lost 2 bases and 4 bases, there was a span of 12 bases. The CDR3 length is 15 residues. The CDR3 DNA reads TGTGCCAGCAGCTTATGGTACAGGATCGGAAACACCATATATTTT. Its translation is CASSLWYRIGNTIYF.

The genes are TRBV7-9 and TRBJ2-7; 9 bases agree with TRBD2. V trimming: 5 bases; J trimming: 0 bases; junction bases outside the gene matches: 14. There are 18 residues in the CDR3. CDR1 and CDR2 (germline): SEHNR, FQNEAQ (reference sequence). The chain's CDR3 is CASSPRGTSRSISYEQYF. CDR3 coding DNA: TGTGCCAGCAGCCCGAGGGGGACTAGCAGAAGCATCTCCTACGAGCAGTACTTC.

The chain employs TRBV19 and TRBJ2-1; TRBD1 matches at 8 bases. Germline V gives CDR1 LNHDA, CDR2 SQIVND (reference sequence). The junction had 10 bases not matched to a gene; V was cut back by 5 bases and J by 7 bases. This CDR3 has 15 amino acids. The CDR3 spells CASSSSGTGLNEQFF. DNA for the CDR3: TGTGCCAGTAGTTCCTCGGGGACAGGACTAAATGAGCAGTTCTTC.

The CDR3: CASSLLAPDTQYF. CDR3 in DNA: TGTGCCAGCAGCTTGTTGGCACCAGATACGCAGTATTTT. V and J are TRBV5-4 and TRBJ2-3; D is unclear. CDR3 length: 13 amino acids. Germline lookup yields CDR1 SGHNT and CDR2 YYREEE (reference sequence). Deletions cut 1 base from V and 4 bases from J, with 7 bases between.

The chain links TRBV6-6 to TRBJ1-5; D may be TRBD1 (6 bases). Germline V gives CDR1 MNHNY, CDR2 SVGAGI (reference sequence). Trimming cost V 6 bases and J 7 bases, with 19 bases left between them. This CDR3 has 15 amino acids. The CDR3 DNA reads TGTGCCAGCAGGCTCAGGGACACAAGGGAACAGCCCCAGCATTTT. Translated, it gives CASRLRDTREQPQHF.

The V and J genes are TRBV27 and TRBJ2-7; TRBD2 aligns across 11 bases. Losses at the gene ends were 5 bases for V and 1 base for J; bases not matched to a gene: 4. Per germline, CDR1 MNHEY and CDR2 SMNVEV (reference sequence). The CDR3 covers 15 residues. This CDR3 reads CASSRTSGGSYEQYF. CDR3 bases: TGTGCCAGCAGTCGAACTAGCGGGGGATCCTACGAGCAGTACTTC.

J is TRBJ2-7 and V is TRBV15, with a weak D call TRBD1 (6 bases). V lost 5 bases and J lost 0, with 11 bases in between. The germline V gene has CDR1 LNHNV and CDR2 YYDKDF (reference sequence). The CDR3 has 14 residues. CDR3 protein: CATSGDRYSYEQYF. The CDR3 DNA reads as TGTGCCACCAGCGGTGACAGGTACTCCTACGAGCAGTACTTC.

The sample holds one count of this clone. The rearrangement links TRBV4-2 to TRBJ2-1; 14 nucleotides agree with TRBD2. The germline V gene encodes CDR1 LGHNA and CDR2 YNFKEQ. J lost 5 bases, V lost 2 bases, and 2 bases had no gene match. The CDR3 loop spans 16 amino acids. CDR3 DNA sequence: TGTGCCAGCAGCCAACCGGGACTAGCGGGGGACAATGAGCAGTTCTTC. Translation gives CASSQPGLAGDNEQFF.

This chain connects TRBV13 to TRBJ2-7, with 10 bases that match TRBD2. The V and J ends lost 5 bases and 12 bases, in that order; junction bases with no gene match: 16. The CDR3 loop spans 15 amino acids. Germline V gene lookup returns CDR1 PRHDT and CDR2 FYEKMQ (reference sequence). The CDR3 here is CASSPGGSGGQVLYF. The CDR3 DNA reads TGTGCCAGCAGCCCCGGGGGTAGCGGGGGGCAGGTTCTGTACTTC.

V usage is TRBV9 and J usage is TRBJ2-2; tentatively, D is TRBD1 (5 bases). The CDR3 totals 15 residues. The germline V gene has CDR1 SGDLS and CDR2 YYNGEE. V dropped 1 base and J dropped 0 bases, with 7 bases sitting between them. CDR3 nucleotide sequence: TGTGCCAGCAGCGTAAAGGACACGAACACCGGGGAGCTGTTTTTT. Amino acids: CASSVKDTNTGELFF. Full variable domain (outside the CDR3, taken from reference TRBV9 and TRBJ2-2): DSGVTQTPKHLITATGQRVTLRCSPRSGDLSVYWYQQSLDQGLQFLIQYYNGEERAKGNILERFSAQQFPDLHSELNLSSLELGDSALYFCASSVKDTNTGELFFGEGSRLTVL.

J is TRBJ1-5 and V is TRBV4-1, with D possibly matching TRBD1 (5 bases). CDR1 and CDR2 from the germline V gene are MGHRA and YSYEKL. The CDR3 has 16 amino acids. The V and J ends lost 0 bases and 7 bases respectively, with 16 bases between them. The CDR3 bases are TGCGCCAGCAGCCAAGAGGGGATGGGGCTCGTGCAGCCCCAGCATTTT. As protein: CASSQEGMGLVQPQHF.

This clone occurred once. The chain uses TRBV19 and TRBJ2-7; D gene unclear. Trimming pared 4 bases from V and 0 bases from J, leaving 7 bases between. The length of the CDR3 is 13 residues. Germline V gives CDR1 LNHDA, CDR2 SQIVND (reference sequence). CDR3 amino acids: CASSTLSSYEQYF. CDR3 bases: TGTGCCAGTAGTACTCTCTCCTCCTACGAGCAGTACTTC.

Here the CDR3 reads CASSPGIAGGADTQYF. For the CDR3, the DNA is TGTGCCAGCAGCCCCGGGATAGCGGGAGGGGCAGATACGCAGTATTTT. The chain couples TRBV9 to TRBJ2-3; 11 positions agree with TRBD2. CDR1 and CDR2 (germline): SGDLS, YYNGEE. Trimming removed 4 bases from V and 4 bases from J; junction bases left unmatched: 8. The CDR3 totals 16 residues.